The next 5 T cell receptor beta chains were all read from a single sample in a study of control samples from healthy donors and cancer patients. Repertoires were generated with immunoSEQ multiplex PCR, while TCRdb's copy carries only in-frame clones and drops some. The data hold some 74,000 clones, with 85% to 95% observed a single time. The sequencing input was blood. Every receptor here comes from a woman between 25 and 40 years old in good health.

This rearrangement joins TRBV19 to TRBJ2-7; D call uncertain. Germline V gives CDR1 LNHDA, CDR2 SQIVND (reference sequence). The CDR3 totals 13 residues. V lost 5 bases, J lost 0 bases, and 8 bases lay in between. The CDR3 DNA reads as TGTGCCAGTAGTGACGACATCTCCTACGAGCAGTACTTC. Its protein product is CASSDDISYEQYF.

In its sample, this clone was seen a few times. This chain uses TRBV6-4 with TRBJ1-3; D possibly corresponds to TRBD1 (5 bases). In germline, CDR1 is MRHNA, CDR2 SNTAGT. Between the trimmed V and J ends, which lost 7 bases and 4 bases, there was a span of 17 bases. The CDR3 runs to 15 residues. Here the CDR3 reads CASKINPGEGNTIYF. In DNA form, the CDR3 reads TGTGCCAGCAAAATCAATCCGGGGGAAGGAAACACCATATATTTT.

The rearrangement links TRBV19 to TRBJ1-1; possible D gene TRBD1, 5 bases. Germline values: CDR1 LNHDA, CDR2 SQIVND (reference sequence). This CDR3 is 15 amino acids long. Trimming shortened V by 5 bases and J by 0 bases, and 13 bases separated the two germline ends. The CDR3 nucleotides read TGTGCCAGTAGTCCGGGACGTACCATGAACACTGAAGCTTTCTTT. Translating it yields CASSPGRTMNTEAFF.

V is TRBV28 and J is TRBJ1-5; tentatively, D is TRBD1 (6 bases). Germline CDR1 and CDR2: MDHEN and SYDVKM. The ends were cut back, 4 bases at V and 6 bases at J, with 22 bases in the middle. CDR3 length equals 17 residues. The CDR3 loop is CASSSINGQKSFQPQHF. The CDR3 DNA reads TGTGCCAGCAGTTCAATAAACGGACAGAAATCATTTCAGCCCCAGCATTTT.

The V and J genes are TRBV5-8 and TRBJ2-1; 11 positions agree with TRBD1. CDR1 SGHTS and CDR2 YDEGEE come from the germline V gene. This CDR3 has 15 residues. The V and J ends lost 4 bases and 3 bases, in that order; junction bases with no gene match: 3. The CDR3 is CASSRDRGNYNEQFF. The DNA for the CDR3 is TGTGCCAGCAGCCGGGACAGGGGGAACTACAATGAGCAGTTCTTC.